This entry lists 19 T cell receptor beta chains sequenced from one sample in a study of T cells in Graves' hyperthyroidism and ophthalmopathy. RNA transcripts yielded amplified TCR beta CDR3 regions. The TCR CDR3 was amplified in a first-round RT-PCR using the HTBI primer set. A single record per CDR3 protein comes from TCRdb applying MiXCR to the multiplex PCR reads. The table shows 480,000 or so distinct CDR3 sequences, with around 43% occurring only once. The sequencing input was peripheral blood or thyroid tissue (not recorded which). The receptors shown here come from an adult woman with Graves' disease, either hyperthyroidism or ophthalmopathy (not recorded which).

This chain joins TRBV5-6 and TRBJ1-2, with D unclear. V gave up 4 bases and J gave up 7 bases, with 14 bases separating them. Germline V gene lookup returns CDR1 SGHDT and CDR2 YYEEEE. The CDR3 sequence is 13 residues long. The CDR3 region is CASSQFTVAGYTF. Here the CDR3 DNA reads TGTGCCAGCAGCCAATTCACGGTCGCTGGCTACACCTTC.

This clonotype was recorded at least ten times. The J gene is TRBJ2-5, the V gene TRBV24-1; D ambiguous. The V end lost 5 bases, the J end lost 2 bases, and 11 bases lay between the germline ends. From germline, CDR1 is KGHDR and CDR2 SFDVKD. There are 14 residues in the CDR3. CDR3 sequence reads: CATSGAAPQETQYF. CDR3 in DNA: TGTGCCACCAGTGGTGCGGCACCACAAGAGACCCAGTACTTC.

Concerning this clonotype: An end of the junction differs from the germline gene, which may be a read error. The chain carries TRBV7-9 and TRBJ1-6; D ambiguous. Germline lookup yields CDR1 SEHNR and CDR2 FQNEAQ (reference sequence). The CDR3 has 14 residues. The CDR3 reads CASSLAAGNQPRHF. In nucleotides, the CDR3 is TGTGCCAGCAGCTTAGCCGCGGGCAATCAGCCCCGCCACTTT. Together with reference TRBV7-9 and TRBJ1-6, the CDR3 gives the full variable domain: DTGVSQNPRHKITKRGQNVTFRCDPISEHNRLYWYRQTLGQGPEFLTYFQNEAQLEKSRLLSDRFSAERPKGSFSTLEIQRTEQGDSAMYLCASSLAAGNQPRHFGNGTRLTVT.

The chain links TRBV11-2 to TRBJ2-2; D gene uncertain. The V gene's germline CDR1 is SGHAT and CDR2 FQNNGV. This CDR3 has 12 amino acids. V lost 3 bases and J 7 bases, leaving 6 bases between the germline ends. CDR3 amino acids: CASSFFLGELFF. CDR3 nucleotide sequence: TGTGCCAGCAGCTTTTTTCTCGGGGAGCTGTTTTTT.

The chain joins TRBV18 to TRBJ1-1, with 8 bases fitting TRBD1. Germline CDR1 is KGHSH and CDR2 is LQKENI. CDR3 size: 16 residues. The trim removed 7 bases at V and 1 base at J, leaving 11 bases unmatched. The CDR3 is CASLQGDRGSNTEAFF. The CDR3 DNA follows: TGTGCCAGCTTGCAGGGAGACAGGGGATCGAACACTGAAGCTTTCTTT.

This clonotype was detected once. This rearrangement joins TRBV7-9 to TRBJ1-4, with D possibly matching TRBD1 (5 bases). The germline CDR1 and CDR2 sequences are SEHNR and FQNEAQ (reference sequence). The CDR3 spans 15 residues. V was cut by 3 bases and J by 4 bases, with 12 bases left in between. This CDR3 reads CASSLAGGGNEKLFF. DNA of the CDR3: TGTGCCAGCAGCTTGGCCGGGGGGGGTAATGAAAAACTGTTTTTT.

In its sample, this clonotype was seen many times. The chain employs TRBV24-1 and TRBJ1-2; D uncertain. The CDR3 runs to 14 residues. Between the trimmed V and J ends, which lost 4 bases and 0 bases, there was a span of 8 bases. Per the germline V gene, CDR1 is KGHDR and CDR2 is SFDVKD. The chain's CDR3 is CATSDSSSNYGYTF. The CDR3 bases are TGTGCCACCAGTGACAGCTCTTCTAACTATGGCTACACCTTC.

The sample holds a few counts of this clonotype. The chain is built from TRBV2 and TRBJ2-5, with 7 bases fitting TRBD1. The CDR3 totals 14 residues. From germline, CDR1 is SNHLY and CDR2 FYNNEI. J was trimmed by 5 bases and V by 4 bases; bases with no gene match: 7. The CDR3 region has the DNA TGTGCCAGCAGTGTTCTAGACAGGGAGGAGACCCAGTACTTC. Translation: CASSVLDREETQYF.

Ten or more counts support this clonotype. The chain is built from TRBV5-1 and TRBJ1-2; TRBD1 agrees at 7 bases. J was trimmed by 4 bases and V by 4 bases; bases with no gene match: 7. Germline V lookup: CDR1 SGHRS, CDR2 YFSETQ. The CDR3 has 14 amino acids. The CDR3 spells CASSIDRASYGYTF. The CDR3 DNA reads TGCGCCAGCAGCATTGACAGGGCCTCCTATGGCTACACCTTC.

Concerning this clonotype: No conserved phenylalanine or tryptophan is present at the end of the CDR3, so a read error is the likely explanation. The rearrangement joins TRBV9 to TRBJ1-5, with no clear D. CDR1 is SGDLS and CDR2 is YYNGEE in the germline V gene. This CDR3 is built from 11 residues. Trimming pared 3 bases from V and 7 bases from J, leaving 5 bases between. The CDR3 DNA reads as TGTGCCAGCAGCGCAGCCCAGCCCCAGCATCTT. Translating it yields CASSAAQPQHL.

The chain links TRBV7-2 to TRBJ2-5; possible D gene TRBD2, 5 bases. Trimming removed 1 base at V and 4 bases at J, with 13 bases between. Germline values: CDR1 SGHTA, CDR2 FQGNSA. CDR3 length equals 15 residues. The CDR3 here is CASSLVGGSRETQYF. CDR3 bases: TGTGCCAGCAGCTTAGTAGGTGGGAGCCGAGAGACCCAGTACTTC.

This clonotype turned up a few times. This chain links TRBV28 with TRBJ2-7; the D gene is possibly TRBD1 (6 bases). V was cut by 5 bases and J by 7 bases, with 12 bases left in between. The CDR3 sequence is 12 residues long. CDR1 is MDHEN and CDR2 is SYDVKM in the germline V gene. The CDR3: CASSTGSGEQYF. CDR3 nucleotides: TGTGCCAGCAGTACAGGGTCAGGGGAGCAGTACTTC.

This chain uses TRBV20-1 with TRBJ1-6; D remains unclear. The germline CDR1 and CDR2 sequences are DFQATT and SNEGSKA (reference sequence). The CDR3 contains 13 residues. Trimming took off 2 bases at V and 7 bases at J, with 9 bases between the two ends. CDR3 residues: CSARSLTNSPLHF. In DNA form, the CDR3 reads TGCAGTGCTAGATCTCTCACCAATTCACCCCTCCACTTT.

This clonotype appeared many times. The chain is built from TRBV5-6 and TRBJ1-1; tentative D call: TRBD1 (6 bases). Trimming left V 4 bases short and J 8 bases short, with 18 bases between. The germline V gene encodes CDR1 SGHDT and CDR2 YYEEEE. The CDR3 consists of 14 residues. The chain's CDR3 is CASSALGGPDEAFF. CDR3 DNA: TGTGCCAGCAGCGCCTTGGGGGGCCCAGACGAAGCTTTCTTT.

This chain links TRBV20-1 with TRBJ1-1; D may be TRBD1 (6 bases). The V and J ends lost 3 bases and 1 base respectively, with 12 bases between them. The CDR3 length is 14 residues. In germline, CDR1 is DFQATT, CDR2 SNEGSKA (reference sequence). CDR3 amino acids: CSASQGGPNTEAFF. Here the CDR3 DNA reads TGCAGTGCTAGCCAAGGGGGTCCGAACACTGAAGCTTTCTTT.

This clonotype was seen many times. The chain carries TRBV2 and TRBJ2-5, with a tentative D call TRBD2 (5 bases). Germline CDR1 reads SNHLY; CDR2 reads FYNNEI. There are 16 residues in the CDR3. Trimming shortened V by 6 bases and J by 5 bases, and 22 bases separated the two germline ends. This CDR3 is CASRVPRTEATETQYF. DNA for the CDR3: TGTGCCAGCAGAGTACCTCGGACTGAGGCCACCGAGACCCAGTACTTC.

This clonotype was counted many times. CDR3 nucleotide sequence: TGCAGTCAACCCCGGGGGGGACCGAACACTGAAGCTTTCTTT. The encoded protein is CSQPRGGPNTEAFF. The chain joins TRBV20-1 to TRBJ1-1, with D tentatively TRBD1 (5 bases). This CDR3 spans 14 amino acids. CDR1 and CDR2 from the germline V gene are DFQATT and SNEGSKA (reference sequence). The germline V and J ends were trimmed by 8 bases and 1 base, with 17 bases remaining between them.

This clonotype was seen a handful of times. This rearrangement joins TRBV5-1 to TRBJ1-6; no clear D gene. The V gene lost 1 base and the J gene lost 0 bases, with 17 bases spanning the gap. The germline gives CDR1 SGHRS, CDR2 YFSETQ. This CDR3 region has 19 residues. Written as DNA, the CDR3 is TGCGCCAGCAGCTTGACCCACCGAGGCTCGAGCTCCTATAATTCACCCCTCCACTTT. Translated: CASSLTHRGSSSYNSPLHF.

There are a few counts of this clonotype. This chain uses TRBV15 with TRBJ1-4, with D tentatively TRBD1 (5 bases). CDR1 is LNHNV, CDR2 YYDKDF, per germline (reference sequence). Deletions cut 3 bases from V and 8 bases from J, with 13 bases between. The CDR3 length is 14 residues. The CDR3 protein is CATSSPTASEKLFF. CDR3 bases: TGTGCCACCAGCAGCCCGACAGCGTCGGAAAAACTGTTTTTT.